This entry lists 30 T cell receptor beta chains sequenced from one sample in a study of post-analysis software for immune sequencing data. TCR beta cDNA libraries had unique molecular identifiers. TCRdb ran MiXCR on the PCR reads and lists one entry per CDR3 protein. This table has about 400,000 distinct CDR3 sequences, roughly 36% appearing once. Notes on the study in general: With TRBV5-6, TRBV5-1 and TRBV20-1 included, several TRBV segments were more frequent in patients than in controls.

No cognate antigen is known for these TCRs. The sequenced material came from blood. Receptors originate from a girl aged 10 to 17 with multiple sclerosis.

The rearrangement uses TRBV11-1 and TRBJ2-6; 7 bases align to TRBD1. With V trimmed by 8 bases and J by 0 bases, 25 bases remained unmatched. The length of the CDR3 is 22 residues. CDR1 is SGHAT and CDR2 is FQDESV in the germline V gene (reference sequence). The CDR3 protein is CASGPTPGDLGDSHSGANVLTF. CDR3 in DNA: TGTGCCAGCGGCCCTACACCTGGTGATTTAGGGGACAGTCACTCTGGGGCCAACGTCCTGACTTTC. Full variable domain (rest looked up from reference TRBV11-1 and TRBJ2-6): EAEVAQSPRYKITEKSQAVAFWCDPISGHATLYWYRQILGQGPELLVQFQDESVVDDSQLPKDRFSAERLKGVDSTLKIQPAELGDSAMYLCASGPTPGDLGDSHSGANVLTFGAGSRLTVL.

In this sample, this clonotype turned up a few times. The rearrangement links TRBV5-1 to TRBJ2-6; 8 nucleotides align to TRBD2. This CDR3 has 19 amino acids. Per germline, CDR1 SGHRS and CDR2 YFSETQ. V was pared by 7 bases and J by 0 bases, with 15 bases of the junction left unmatched. CDR3 amino acids: CASAEMGAGAVSGANVLTF. In nucleotides, the CDR3 is TGCGCCAGCGCGGAAATGGGAGCGGGGGCCGTCTCTGGGGCCAACGTCCTGACTTTC.

This clonotype was seen a few times. The chain uses TRBV7-9 and TRBJ2-7; the D is unclear. The V gene's germline CDR1 is SEHNR and CDR2 FQNEAQ (reference sequence). The length of the CDR3 is 14 residues. The V and J ends lost 5 bases and 2 bases respectively, with 13 bases between them. CDR3 bases: TGTGCCAGCAGCCCAAGAGGCAGACCCTACGAGCAGTACTTC. Its protein is CASSPRGRPYEQYF.

As concerns this clonotype: One end of the junction does not line up with germline, which may come from a read error. V usage is TRBV5-1 and J usage is TRBJ2-5; the D is unclear. The CDR3 sequence is 14 residues long. Germline V gene data show CDR1 as SGHRS and CDR2 as YFSETQ. The CDR3 DNA sequence: TGCGCCAGCAGCTTGGTTTTCGGCCAAGGGACCCAGTACTTC. It translates to CASSLVFGQGTQYF. Full variable domain (missing parts from reference TRBV5-1 and TRBJ2-5): KAGVTQTPRYLIKTRGQQVTLSCSPISGHRSVSWYQQTPGQGLQFLFEYFSETQRNKGNFPGRFSGRQFSNSRSEMNVSTLELGDSALYLCASSLVFGQGTQYFGPGTRLLVL.

This clonotype showed up just a few times. The chain employs TRBV12-3 or TRBV12-4 and TRBJ2-3, with a tentative D call TRBD1 (6 bases). CDR3 size: 15 residues. V lost 8 bases and J 4 bases, leaving 19 bases between the germline ends. The CDR3 loop is CASAPLRGAADTQYF. Here the CDR3 DNA reads TGTGCCAGCGCCCCCCTCAGGGGAGCTGCAGATACGCAGTATTTT.

This clonotype was detected only a few times. V is TRBV4-1 and J is TRBJ2-1; 7 positions match TRBD1. The length of the CDR3 is 16 residues. V shed 5 bases and J 3 bases; nucleotides not matched to a gene: 10. Germline CDR1 is MGHRA and CDR2 is YSYEKL. CDR3 in amino acids: CASSISSRGIYNEQFF. In DNA form, the CDR3 reads TGCGCCAGCAGCATATCTAGCAGGGGGATCTACAATGAGCAGTTCTTC.

V usage is TRBV7-2 and J usage is TRBJ2-5; D may correspond to TRBD1 or TRBD2 (6 bases each). The CDR3 is 16 residues long. Germline V gene sequence: CDR1 SGHTA, CDR2 FQGNSA. V lost 1 base and J lost 4, with 16 bases in between. The CDR3 here is CASSLGSGGPPETQYF. The CDR3, as DNA: TGTGCCAGCAGCTTAGGAAGTGGGGGGCCCCCAGAGACCCAGTACTTC. Full variable domain (outside the CDR3, taken from reference TRBV7-2 and TRBJ2-5): GAGVSQSPSNKVTEKGKDVELRCDPISGHTALYWYRQSLGQGLEFLIYFQGNSAPDKSGLPSDRFSAERTGGSVSTLTIQRTQQEDSAVYLCASSLGSGGPPETQYFGPGTRLLVL.

This clonotype was counted only a few times. The chain has TRBV4-3 and TRBJ2-1, with D possibly TRBD2 on 6 matching bases. The CDR3 length is 14 residues. Between the trimmed V and J ends, which lost 6 bases and 6 bases, there was a span of 15 bases. CDR1 is LGHNA, CDR2 YSLEER, per germline. The CDR3 spells CASRHSWGGNEQFF. In DNA form, the CDR3 reads TGCGCCAGCAGGCACAGTTGGGGAGGCAATGAGCAGTTCTTC.

This clonotype appeared a few times. The V gene is TRBV3-1, the J gene TRBJ1-1; no reliable D call. Germline values: CDR1 LGHDT, CDR2 YNNKEL (reference sequence). The CDR3 contains 18 residues. V lost 1 base and J 3 bases, leaving 21 bases between the germline ends. As DNA, the CDR3 is TGTGCCAGCAGCCAAGTTCCACCTATTCATCTCCTTTACACTGAAGCTTTCTTT. The encoded protein is CASSQVPPIHLLYTEAFF.

V is TRBV29-1 and J is TRBJ2-4; D unclear. The CDR3 contains 12 residues. V was pared by 5 bases and J by 8 bases, with 13 bases between. CDR1 and CDR2 (germline): SQVTM, ANQGSEA. CDR3 residues: CSVHGGTDIQYF. CDR3 sequence (DNA): TGCAGCGTTCACGGCGGTACGGACATTCAGTACTTC.

This chain links TRBV3-1 with TRBJ1-2; 9 nucleotides match TRBD1. Germline V gene lookup returns CDR1 LGHDT and CDR2 YNNKEL (reference sequence). This CDR3 has 17 amino acids. V shed 5 bases, J shed 5 bases, and the junction held 15 bases outside the gene matches. The DNA for the CDR3 is TGTGCCAGCAGCTCTCCGGGACAGGGCATTTTGAGTTATGGCTACACCTTC. Translated: CASSSPGQGILSYGYTF.

This clonotype was found a few times. The J gene is TRBJ1-2, the V gene TRBV6-5; 8 positions match TRBD1. CDR1 and CDR2 from the germline V gene are MNHEY and SVGAGI. V dropped 5 bases and J dropped 7; count of bases not matched to a gene: 6. The CDR3 is made up of 13 amino acids. The CDR3, as DNA: TGTGCCAGCAGTCCCGACAGGGGCTTTGGCTACACCTTC. It translates to CASSPDRGFGYTF.

Worth noting for this clonotype: Since a much larger clone is just one base distant, this may be a read error. The genes are TRBV5-6 and TRBJ2-5; D remains unclear. V was trimmed by 7 bases and J by 4 bases, leaving 11 bases between them. This CDR3 is 12 amino acids long. Germline values: CDR1 SGHDT, CDR2 YYEEEE. The CDR3 nucleotides read TGTGCCAGCCGCCCTTTAGGAGAGACCCAGTACTTC. This translates into CASRPLGETQYF.

This clonotype was observed a few times. J is TRBJ2-5 and V is TRBV28; 9 nucleotides line up with TRBD2. This CDR3 comprises 15 residues. The ends lost 3 bases at V and 5 bases at J; junction bases unmatched: 7. Germline V lookup: CDR1 MDHEN, CDR2 SYDVKM. The CDR3 DNA sequence: TGTGCCAGCAGTTTTGAGGCGAGCGGGGGGGAGACCCAGTACTTC. Translated: CASSFEASGGETQYF. Based on the CDR3 plus reference TRBV28 and TRBJ2-5, the full variable domain is DVKVTQSSRYLVKRTGEKVFLECVQDMDHENMFWYRQDPGLGLRLIYFSYDVKMKEKGDIPEGYSVSREKKERFSLILESASTNQTSMYLCASSFEASGGETQYFGPGTRLLVL.

Many counts were recorded for this clonotype. The J gene is TRBJ1-2, the V gene TRBV4-1, with D tentatively TRBD1 (6 bases). V was trimmed by 1 base and J by 6 bases, leaving 9 bases between them. Germline lookup yields CDR1 MGHRA and CDR2 YSYEKL. The CDR3 extends over 13 amino acids. The CDR3 protein is CASSQVSGDGYTF. CDR3 nucleotide sequence: TGCGCCAGCAGCCAAGTGTCAGGGGATGGCTACACCTTC.

As regards this clonotype: One end of the junction does not line up with germline, which may come from a read error. The chain links TRBV7-3 to TRBJ2-5; unclear D gene. CDR3 size: 14 residues. Looked up from germline, CDR1 is SGHTA and CDR2 is FQGTGA. CDR3 sequence reads: CVSSFEGTEETQYF. The CDR3 DNA reads as TGTGTCAGCAGCTTCGAAGGAACCGAAGAGACCCAGTACTTC.

V gene TRBV6-6 combines with J gene TRBJ2-2; D not resolved. Per the germline V gene, CDR1 is MNHNY and CDR2 is SVGAGI (reference sequence). V shed 7 bases and J shed 0 bases, with 9 bases lying between them. The CDR3 consists of 14 residues. The CDR3 DNA reads TGTGCCAGCACCAACGGACCGAACACCGGGGAGCTGTTTTTT. Protein product: CASTNGPNTGELFF.

This clonotype has just a few counts. The V gene is TRBV12-3 or TRBV12-4, the J gene TRBJ1-2, with D tentatively TRBD1 (6 bases). Trimming removed 1 base from V and 8 bases from J, with 14 bases in between. This CDR3 region has 14 residues. The CDR3 coding sequence is TGTGCCAGCAGTTTAGGTCCCACAGGGTACGGCTACACCTTC. It encodes CASSLGPTGYGYTF.

Turning to this clonotype: Compared with germline, one end of the junction differs, possibly owing to a read error. The V call is TRBV7-7, the J call TRBJ1-6, with unresolved D. CDR1 is SSHAT and CDR2 is FNYEAQ in the germline V gene (reference sequence). The CDR3 totals 15 residues. The CDR3 DNA reads as TGTGCTAGCAGCTTTGGGGAGGGCGTTTGTTCACCCCTCCACTTT. Its protein product is CASSFGEGVCSPLHF.

The V and J genes are TRBV7-2 and TRBJ2-5; D is possibly TRBD1 (6 bases). The germline V gene encodes CDR1 SGHTA and CDR2 FQGNSA. The ends were cut back, 5 bases at V and 2 bases at J, with 12 bases in the middle. The CDR3 length is 14 residues. In DNA form, the CDR3 reads TGTGCCAGCAGCCTCTGGACAGTACAAGAGACCCAGTACTTC. Amino acids: CASSLWTVQETQYF.

This clonotype was seen more than once but under ten times. The CDR3 DNA is TGCAGTGCTAGAGGAACGGGACTAGCCCGGGAGACCCAGTACTTC. Amino acids: CSARGTGLARETQYF. V usage is TRBV20-1 and J usage is TRBJ2-5, with 9 bases lining up with TRBD2. The CDR3 is 15 amino acids. With V trimmed by 1 base and J by 5 bases, 8 bases remained unmatched. The germline V gene encodes CDR1 DFQATT and CDR2 SNEGSKA (reference sequence).

Turning to this clonotype: An end of the junction differs from the germline gene, which may be a read error. The chain uses TRBV9 and TRBJ2-7, with TRBD1 matching over 7 bases. CDR3 length equals 14 residues. Germline values: CDR1 SGDLS, CDR2 YYNGEE. CDR3 residues: CAGSVEGATYEQYF. CDR3 in DNA: TGTGCCGGCAGCGTCGAGGGGGCAACTTACGAGCAGTACTTC.

The chain carries TRBV2 and TRBJ1-2; 7 bases match TRBD1. The CDR3 runs to 16 residues. Unmatched junction bases numbered 11, after V lost 6 bases and J lost 1 base. Looked up from germline, CDR1 is SNHLY and CDR2 is FYNNEI. CDR3 protein: CASREPGTAHNYGYTF. As DNA, the CDR3 is TGTGCCAGCAGAGAACCTGGGACAGCCCATAACTATGGCTACACCTTC.

V and J are TRBV7-2 and TRBJ2-7; D is undetermined. The CDR3 totals 12 residues. V was clipped by 2 bases and J by 6 bases, with 8 bases between them. Germline CDR1 is SGHTA and CDR2 is FQGNSA. Written as DNA, the CDR3 is TGTGCCAGCAGCTTAACCCAGCGCGAGCAGTACTTC. Residues: CASSLTQREQYF.

The gene calls are TRBV4-1 and TRBJ1-6; 7 bases map to TRBD1. The CDR3 has 17 residues. Germline lookup yields CDR1 MGHRA and CDR2 YSYEKL. The junction had 2 bases not matched to a gene; V was cut back by 0 bases and J by 0 bases. CDR3 bases: TGCGCCAGCAGCCAAGAACAGGGGAGCTCCTATAATTCACCCCTCCACTTT. It specifies CASSQEQGSSYNSPLHF.

The chain links TRBV20-1 to TRBJ1-4; no clear D. In germline, CDR1 is DFQATT, CDR2 SNEGSKA (reference sequence). Trimming cost V 0 bases and J 5 bases, with 10 bases left between them. This CDR3 contains 14 residues. CDR3 region: CSARDRGRNEKLFF. CDR3 DNA sequence: TGCAGTGCTAGAGATCGGGGAAGGAATGAAAAACTGTTTTTT.

The rearrangement joins TRBV7-9 to TRBJ1-4; 7 bases agree with TRBD1. Trimming cost V 5 bases and J 14 bases; bases outside gene matches: 8. Germline V CDR1 and CDR2: SEHNR, FQNEAQ (reference sequence). The length of the CDR3 is 12 residues. CDR3 protein: CASSARGERLFF. The DNA of the CDR3 is TGTGCCAGCAGCGCCAGGGGGGAGAGGCTGTTTTTT.

The chain uses TRBV4-3 and TRBJ2-7; no clear D gene. The CDR3 is 15 amino acids. V was pared by 1 base and J by 0 bases, with 10 bases between. The germline V gene has CDR1 LGHNA and CDR2 YSLEER. CDR3 region: CASSQVWSGSYEQYF. CDR3 nucleotide sequence: TGCGCCAGCAGCCAAGTTTGGTCCGGCTCCTACGAGCAGTACTTC.

The chain combines TRBV7-3 with TRBJ2-2; possibly TRBD1 for D (6 bases). CDR3 length: 14 residues. Germline assignment: CDR1 SGHTA and CDR2 FQGTGA. The V gene lost 1 base and the J gene lost 4 bases, with 7 bases spanning the gap. The chain's CDR3 is CASSLIQGTGELFF. CDR3 bases: TGTGCCAGCAGCTTAATACAGGGCACCGGGGAGCTGTTTTTT.

This clonotype is a singleton in its sample. The chain uses TRBV29-1 and TRBJ1-4; a possible D gene is TRBD1 (6 bases). CDR3 length: 11 amino acids. Trimming left V 6 bases short and J 7 bases short, with 9 bases between. Germline V gene lookup returns CDR1 SQVTM and CDR2 ANQGSEA. As DNA, the CDR3 is TGCAGCGTCGAACAGGGTGAAAAACTGTTTTTT. This encodes CSVEQGEKLFF. The variable domain in full, with the rest retrieved from reference TRBV29-1 and TRBJ1-4, is SAVISQKPSRDICQRGTSLTIQCQVDSQVTMMFWYRQQPGQSLTLIATANQGSEATYESGFVIDKFPISRPNLTFSTLTVSNMSPEDSSIYLCSVEQGEKLFFGSGTQLSVL.